One and the same sample provided the 21 T cell receptor beta chains below, sequenced in a study of CD8+ T cells in alopecia areata (dated by TCRdb to the late 2010s). The label giving this sample's time point can be read as: baseline before oral tofacitinib. Library construction relied on the immunoSEQ multiplex PCR assay. RNA was extracted from all samples and reverse transcribed into cDNA, which served as template for TCR sequencing. Entries here come from immuneACCESS through TCRdb and include only in-frame sequences with V and J called. Some clones fail to appear in such tables; in the studies checked, an unresolved V gene covers under half of the shortfall, and the cause of the remainder is unknown. Within this sample are about 69,000 clones, with roughly 60% of them counted one time only. Clones ranked in the top ten supply approximately 15% of the sample. The specimen was CD8+ T cells sorted from blood, collected at week 0. The origin of the receptors is a human donor with alopecia areata.

This clone was seen more than once but under ten times. This chain links TRBV6-1 with TRBJ1-1; maybe TRBD1 (6 bases). Per the germline V gene, CDR1 is MNHNS and CDR2 is SASEGT. V was shortened by 7 bases and J by 0 bases, with 15 bases between the two germline ends. This CDR3 spans 15 amino acids. The CDR3 here is CASIFTGTMNTEAFF. The CDR3, as DNA: TGTGCCAGCATATTTACAGGGACAATGAACACTGAAGCTTTCTTT.

The V gene is TRBV7-9, the J gene TRBJ2-2, with 10 bases fitting TRBD1. There are 16 residues in the CDR3. Germline assignment: CDR1 SEHNR and CDR2 FQNEAQ (reference sequence). V was pared by 5 bases and J by 5 bases, with 8 bases of the junction left unmatched. The DNA of the CDR3 is TGTGCCAGCAGCCCCGGGACAGGGGTCACGACCGGGGAGCTGTTTTTT. Its protein product is CASSPGTGVTTGELFF.

This sequence joins TRBV4-3 and TRBJ2-3, with 11 bases identical to TRBD2. V trimming: 4 bases; J trimming: 4 bases; junction bases outside the gene matches: 7. The length of the CDR3 is 16 residues. The V gene's germline CDR1 is LGHNA and CDR2 YSLEER. The chain's CDR3 is CASSPVAGGGADTQYF. The CDR3, as DNA: TGCGCCAGCAGCCCAGTAGCGGGAGGGGGCGCAGATACGCAGTATTTT.

The genes are TRBV30 and TRBJ1-2; D is uncertain. The CDR3 loop spans 12 amino acids. The germline CDR1 and CDR2 sequences are GTSNPN and SVGIG (reference sequence). The V and J ends lost 2 bases and 8 bases respectively, with 12 bases between them. The CDR3 coding sequence is TGTGCCTGGAGTCCCCCGCCGGGCGGCTACACCTTC. Translation gives CAWSPPPGGYTF.

The CDR3 here is CSVDMGTYGYTF. In DNA form, the CDR3 reads TGCAGCGTTGACATGGGGACCTATGGCTACACCTTC. V and J are TRBV29-1 and TRBJ1-2, with a possible D match to TRBD1 (5 bases). V gave up 3 bases and J gave up 4 bases, with 9 bases separating them. Germline CDR1 is SQVTM and CDR2 is ANQGSEA. CDR3 length equals 12 residues.

J is TRBJ2-3 and V is TRBV27; TRBD1 matches at 12 bases. CDR1 and CDR2 (germline): MNHEY, SMNVEV (reference sequence). V shed 1 base, J shed 5 bases, and the junction held 4 bases outside the gene matches. This CDR3 region has 16 residues. CDR3 sequence reads: CASSLYGTGGKDTQYF. The CDR3 DNA reads TGTGCCAGCAGTTTATACGGGACAGGGGGCAAAGATACGCAGTATTTT.

The chain joins TRBV5-6 to TRBJ1-1, with 10 positions matching TRBD1. V was pared by 2 bases and J by 7 bases, with 5 bases of the junction left unmatched. The CDR3 spans 14 residues. CDR1 SGHDT and CDR2 YYEEEE come from the germline V gene. CDR3 region: CASSFGTGEGEAFF. Here the CDR3 DNA reads TGTGCCAGCAGCTTCGGGACAGGGGAGGGTGAAGCTTTCTTT.

This chain uses TRBV27 with TRBJ2-4; 7 nucleotides agree with TRBD2. The CDR3 spans 15 residues. Germline V gives CDR1 MNHEY, CDR2 SMNVEV (reference sequence). Trimming at V came to 5 bases and at J to 5 bases, leaving 9 bases not matched to a gene. The CDR3 loop is CASSNPGLSQNIQYF. The CDR3 DNA reads as TGTGCCAGCAGTAACCCGGGACTATCCCAAAACATTCAGTACTTC.

The J gene is TRBJ2-1, the V gene TRBV11-2; D possibly uses TRBD1 or TRBD2 (5 bases each). In germline, CDR1 is SGHAT, CDR2 FQNNGV. Between the trimmed V and J ends, which lost 2 bases and 2 bases, there was a span of 10 bases. The CDR3 contains 15 residues. CDR3 DNA sequence: TGTGCCAGCAGCTTATGGGACGGGACCTACAATGAGCAGTTCTTC. Encoded protein: CASSLWDGTYNEQFF.

The chain joins TRBV18 to TRBJ2-2; D gene ambiguous. The V and J ends lost 2 bases and 4 bases respectively, with 2 bases between them. CDR1 and CDR2 from the germline V gene are KGHSH and LQKENI. The CDR3 totals 12 residues. The CDR3 loop is CASSPGTGELFF. DNA for the CDR3: TGTGCCAGCTCACCAGGCACCGGGGAGCTGTTTTTT.

In its sample, this clone was seen a few times. The CDR3: CASTLGDNEQFF. DNA of the CDR3: TGCGCCAGCACACTGGGGGACAATGAGCAGTTCTTC. The V and J genes are TRBV5-1 and TRBJ2-1, with D perhaps assigned TRBD1 or TRBD2 (5 bases each). The CDR3 runs 12 residues. V shed 6 bases and J shed 5 bases, with 9 bases lying between them. Germline values: CDR1 SGHRS, CDR2 YFSETQ.

The sample holds a few counts of this clone. CDR3 sequence (DNA): TGTGCCAGCAGCTTACCAGGGGCCTACGAGCAGTACTTC. It is translated as CASSLPGAYEQYF. This sequence joins TRBV7-9 and TRBJ2-7; D is perhaps TRBD1 (6 bases). The CDR3 consists of 13 residues. Trimming stripped 2 bases from V and 2 bases from J, with 7 bases between. Germline CDR1 SEHNR, CDR2 FQNEAQ (reference sequence).

The chain has TRBV4-2 and TRBJ2-7; D not certain. The germline gives CDR1 LGHNA, CDR2 YNFKEQ. This CDR3 region has 11 residues. Trimming left V 0 bases short and J 6 bases short, with 3 bases between. CDR3 loop: CASSQEGEQYF. The CDR3 DNA reads as TGTGCCAGCAGCCAAGAGGGCGAGCAGTACTTC.

The V gene is TRBV30, the J gene TRBJ1-3; D is perhaps TRBD1 (5 bases). Germline V gene lookup returns CDR1 GTSNPN and CDR2 SVGIG (reference sequence). V lost 5 bases and J 10 bases, leaving 15 bases between the germline ends. The CDR3 covers 12 residues. CDR3 sequence reads: CAWDPDGHTIYF. CDR3 coding DNA: TGTGCCTGGGATCCCGATGGACATACCATATATTTT.

This chain uses TRBV9 with TRBJ1-4; D gene ambiguous. The CDR3 totals 14 residues. CDR1 is SGDLS and CDR2 is YYNGEE in the germline V gene. The germline V and J ends were trimmed by 0 bases and 8 bases, with 11 bases remaining between them. The CDR3 DNA follows: TGTGCCAGCAGCGTAGATATAATGTCGGAAAAACTGTTTTTT. Protein: CASSVDIMSEKLFF.

The chain is built from TRBV7-3 and TRBJ1-1; D call uncertain. CDR1 and CDR2 from the germline V gene are SGHTA and FQGTGA. V gave up 4 bases and J gave up 1 base, with 7 bases separating them. The CDR3 loop spans 13 amino acids. CDR3 amino acids: CASSSEGNTEAFF. The CDR3 region has the DNA TGTGCCAGCAGCTCTGAGGGGAACACTGAAGCTTTCTTT.

The chain recombines TRBV29-1 with TRBJ1-1, with D unclear. The CDR3 contains 12 residues. Trimming took off 1 base at V and 4 bases at J, with 7 bases between the two ends. CDR1 is SQVTM and CDR2 is ANQGSEA in the germline V gene. CDR3 coding DNA: TGCAGCGTTGAAGTGGGTAGCACTGAAGCTTTCTTT. Its translation is CSVEVGSTEAFF.

This clone was picked up a small number of times. This chain connects TRBV29-1 to TRBJ1-2, with 8 bases matching TRBD1. V lost 7 bases and J lost 8; bases outside the gene matches: 9. CDR3 length: 12 amino acids. Germline CDR1 SQVTM, CDR2 ANQGSEA. CDR3 sequence (DNA): TGCAGCGACCGACAGGGGAATGGAGGCTACACCTTC. Its translation is CSDRQGNGGYTF. The complete variable domain, with remaining parts taken from reference TRBV29-1 and TRBJ1-2, reads SAVISQKPSRDICQRGTSLTIQCQVDSQVTMMFWYRQQPGQSLTLIATANQGSEATYESGFVIDKFPISRPNLTFSTLTVSNMSPEDSSIYLCSDRQGNGGYTFGSGTRLTVV.

This clone was detected once. The chain is built from TRBV29-1 and TRBJ2-7; possible D gene TRBD1, 5 bases. The CDR3 spans 14 residues. V was trimmed by 4 bases and J by 6 bases, leaving 19 bases between them. Germline CDR1 is SQVTM and CDR2 is ANQGSEA. CDR3 nucleotides: TGCAGCGTTGTGAAAGGGGCAGGATCTAGCGAGCAGTACTTC. Protein sequence: CSVVKGAGSSEQYF.

This chain connects TRBV25-1 to TRBJ2-5; 8 bases line up with TRBD1. CDR3 size: 15 residues. From germline, CDR1 is MGHDK and CDR2 SYGVNS. After removal of 0 bases from V and 4 bases from J, the junction contained 4 bases not matched to a gene. The CDR3 region is CASSEYRTGRETQYF. The CDR3 DNA reads as TGTGCCAGCAGTGAATATCGGACAGGGCGAGAGACCCAGTACTTC.

V and J are TRBV23-1 and TRBJ1-2; 8 bases align to TRBD1. TRBV23-1 is noted as an ORF with a role that remains uncertain. V lost 6 bases and J lost 6; bases outside the gene matches: 3. The CDR3 runs 12 residues. The CDR3 DNA reads TGCGCCAGCAGGGACAGGGACAATGGCTACACCTTC. The encoded protein is CASRDRDNGYTF.